These 22 T cell receptor beta chains came from one sample sequenced in a study of T cells in Graves' hyperthyroidism and ophthalmopathy. Template material for amplifying TCR beta CDR3 regions consisted of RNA transcripts. The HTBI set primed first-round TCR CDR3 RT-PCR. TCRdb used MiXCR to reprocess the multiplex PCR reads, holding one entry per CDR3 protein. The data show 330,000 or so distinct CDR3 sequences, roughly 20% seen once. Sequenced sample: blood. The receptors were sampled from a man aged 50 to 59 with Graves' ophthalmopathy.

This clonotype was detected a few times. The rearrangement links TRBV24-1 to TRBJ2-1, with D possibly matching TRBD1 (6 bases). CDR3 length equals 16 residues. Trimming took 0 bases from V and 0 from J, leaving 8 bases between them. Germline-derived CDR1 and CDR2 are KGHDR and SFDVKD. The CDR3 loop is CATSDLQGSSYNEQFF. CDR3 sequence (DNA): TGTGCCACCAGTGATTTGCAGGGGAGCTCCTACAATGAGCAGTTCTTC.

This clonotype was found many times. J is TRBJ2-5 and V is TRBV6-1; TRBD1 matches at 9 bases. Germline lookup yields CDR1 MNHNS and CDR2 SASEGT. The CDR3 is made up of 13 amino acids. V lost 5 bases, J lost 4 bases, and 2 bases stayed unmatched. CDR3 sequence (DNA): TGTGCCAGCAGTCAGGGACAGGGAGAGACCCAGTACTTC. Its translation is CASSQGQGETQYF.

This clonotype was detected only a few times. This rearrangement joins TRBV15 to TRBJ1-4, with unresolved D. The germline V and J ends were trimmed by 1 base and 6 bases, with 3 bases remaining between them. Germline V CDR1 and CDR2: LNHNV, YYDKDF (reference sequence). This CDR3 is 12 amino acids long. CDR3 sequence reads: CATSRGYEKLFF. CDR3 sequence (DNA): TGTGCCACCAGCAGAGGTTATGAAAAACTGTTTTTT.

The chain carries TRBV7-9 and TRBJ2-7; D not resolved. The germline V and J ends were trimmed by 0 bases and 1 base, with 7 bases remaining between them. This CDR3 comprises 14 residues. CDR1 is SEHNR and CDR2 is FQNEAQ in the germline V gene (reference sequence). This CDR3 reads CASSLAQHSYEQYF. As DNA, the CDR3 is TGTGCCAGCAGCTTAGCGCAACATTCCTACGAGCAGTACTTC. Based on the CDR3 plus reference TRBV7-9 and TRBJ2-7, the full variable domain is DTGVSQNPRHKITKRGQNVTFRCDPISEHNRLYWYRQTLGQGPEFLTYFQNEAQLEKSRLLSDRFSAERPKGSFSTLEIQRTEQGDSAMYLCASSLAQHSYEQYFGPGTRLTVT.

This clonotype came up many times. The chain has TRBV3-1 and TRBJ2-1, with TRBD2 as a possible D gene (7 bases). The CDR3 runs to 15 residues. CDR1 and CDR2 from the germline V gene are LGHDT and YNNKEL (reference sequence). Trimming pared 0 bases from V and 10 bases from J, leaving 16 bases between. The CDR3 here is CASSQDSRGRGEQFF. The CDR3, as DNA: TGTGCCAGCAGCCAAGATTCTCGGGGGAGGGGGGAGCAGTTCTTC.

At least ten counts were recorded for this clonotype. The chain links TRBV20-1 to TRBJ1-2; D not certain. CDR3 length: 14 residues. V dropped 2 bases and J dropped 4 bases, with 14 bases sitting between them. Germline CDR1 DFQATT, CDR2 SNEGSKA (reference sequence). CDR3 in DNA: TGCAGTGCTAGATTTCCAACAGAGCCCTATGGCTACACCTTC. Protein product: CSARFPTEPYGYTF.

With regard to this clonotype: Mismatch with germline at one junction end may stem from a read error. The chain employs TRBV20-1 and TRBJ2-2; possible D gene TRBD1, 6 bases. CDR3 length: 14 residues. The germline V gene encodes CDR1 DFQATT and CDR2 SNEGSKA (reference sequence). CDR3 nucleotides: TGCGGTGCTAGAGAGGGACATAACACCGGGGAGCTGTTTTTT. This sequence encodes CGAREGHNTGELFF.

This sequence joins TRBV6-1 and TRBJ2-1, with D possibly being TRBD2 (5 bases). Germline lookup yields CDR1 MNHNS and CDR2 SASEGT. The V end was cut by 8 bases, the J end by 4 bases, with 9 bases between. The CDR3 runs 12 residues. The CDR3 DNA follows: TGTGCCAGCGGGAGTCGGTACAATGAGCAGTTCTTC. It translates to CASGSRYNEQFF.

This clonotype turned up a few times. The rearrangement links TRBV18 to TRBJ2-5; 8 bases line up with TRBD2. Unmatched junction bases numbered 7, after V lost 2 bases and J lost 2 bases. The CDR3 totals 16 residues. Germline V gives CDR1 KGHSH, CDR2 LQKENI. CDR3 nucleotides: TGTGCCAGCTCACCAATAAGCAGCGGGAGACAAGAGACCCAGTACTTC. It yields the protein CASSPISSGRQETQYF.

For this clonotype: This may come from a read error, since a much larger clone is one base off. The V call is TRBV5-1, the J call TRBJ2-3, with D hard to call. The CDR3 runs 15 residues. Trimming cost V 4 bases and J 6 bases, with 18 bases left between them. The germline V gene has CDR1 SGHRS and CDR2 YFSETQ. The CDR3 sequence: CASSRIGASADTQYF. As DNA, the CDR3 is TGCGCCAGCAGCCGTATCGGCGCCTCGGCGGATACGCAGTATTTT.

The rearrangement joins TRBV3-1 to TRBJ2-7; D possibly uses TRBD1 or TRBD2 (6 bases each). CDR1 is LGHDT and CDR2 is YNNKEL in the germline V gene (reference sequence). CDR3 length equals 15 residues. Trimming stripped 1 base from V and 5 bases from J, with 15 bases between. CDR3 sequence: CASSQGRTGANEQYF. CDR3 DNA sequence: TGTGCCAGCAGCCAAGGACGGACGGGGGCAAACGAGCAGTACTTC.

This chain links TRBV10-3 with TRBJ1-5; D may be TRBD1 (6 bases). The length of the CDR3 is 15 residues. Per germline, CDR1 ENHRY and CDR2 SYGVKD. V was shortened by 6 bases and J by 0 bases, with 12 bases between the two germline ends. The CDR3 is CAIRQGPNSNQPQHF. For the CDR3, the DNA is TGTGCCATCAGACAGGGTCCTAATAGCAATCAGCCCCAGCATTTT.

The genes are TRBV5-1 and TRBJ2-7; perhaps TRBD1 as D (5 bases). V dropped 0 bases and J dropped 5 bases, with 12 bases sitting between them. Germline CDR1 is SGHRS and CDR2 is YFSETQ. This CDR3 has 14 amino acids. The CDR3 loop is CASSLGGHNDEQYF. For the CDR3, the DNA is TGCGCCAGCAGCTTGGGAGGACACAACGACGAGCAGTACTTC.

V gene TRBV27 combines with J gene TRBJ2-1; D is perhaps TRBD2 (6 bases). Trimming cost V 4 bases and J 5 bases, with 9 bases left between them. The CDR3 extends over 13 amino acids. Germline V gene sequence: CDR1 MNHEY, CDR2 SMNVEV (reference sequence). The CDR3 loop reads CASSSRLDNEQFF. CDR3 bases: TGTGCCAGCAGTTCCAGACTAGACAATGAGCAGTTCTTC.

This clonotype came up a few times. The chain couples TRBV14 to TRBJ1-5, with TRBD1 matching 7 bases. The trim removed 0 bases at V and 0 bases at J, leaving 8 bases unmatched. The CDR3 loop spans 18 amino acids. Germline values: CDR1 SGHDN, CDR2 FVKESK. The CDR3 protein is CASSQDSETGSSNQPQHF. CDR3 DNA: TGTGCCAGCAGCCAAGATTCGGAGACAGGGAGTAGCAATCAGCCCCAGCATTTT.

CDR3 coding DNA: TGCGCCAGCAGCCCGGAGTGGGCAGGGGATGGCTACACCTTC. Translated, it gives CASSPEWAGDGYTF. J is TRBJ1-2 and V is TRBV5-1, with a weak D call TRBD1 (6 bases). Germline V lookup: CDR1 SGHRS, CDR2 YFSETQ. V lost 4 bases, J lost 6 bases, and 16 bases lay in between. The CDR3 has 14 amino acids.

This clonotype was seen once. The chain has TRBV28 and TRBJ2-3; TRBD2 aligns across 9 bases. The CDR3 loop spans 14 amino acids. Germline CDR1 and CDR2: MDHEN and SYDVKM. V lost 10 bases and J lost 6; bases outside the gene matches: 11. This CDR3 is CAIREAGGSDTQYF. In DNA, the CDR3 is TGTGCCATCAGGGAAGCGGGAGGATCCGATACGCAGTATTTT.

This clonotype was seen at least ten times. The V call is TRBV3-1, the J call TRBJ2-7; D uncertain. This CDR3 comprises 13 residues. Germline V lookup: CDR1 LGHDT, CDR2 YNNKEL (reference sequence). Trimming shortened V by 8 bases and J by 0 bases, and 11 bases separated the two germline ends. CDR3 nucleotide sequence: TGTGCCAGCCGTCAGGCCTCCTCCTACGAGCAGTACTTC. It yields the protein CASRQASSYEQYF.

This clonotype has a count of ten or more. The rearrangement links TRBV5-1 to TRBJ2-7; 7 bases map to TRBD1. V was clipped by 4 bases and J by 2 bases; unmatched bases: 6. From germline, CDR1 is SGHRS and CDR2 YFSETQ. This CDR3 contains 14 residues. This CDR3 reads CASSVGTATYEQYF. Here the CDR3 DNA reads TGCGCCAGCAGCGTCGGGACAGCCACCTACGAGCAGTACTTC.

This clonotype was picked up a small number of times. V is TRBV10-2 and J is TRBJ1-1; perhaps TRBD1 as D (5 bases). V dropped 6 bases and J dropped 3 bases, with 14 bases sitting between them. The length of the CDR3 is 14 residues. Germline V gene lookup returns CDR1 WSHSY and CDR2 SAAADI. CDR3 nucleotides: TGCGCCAGCAGGGACCCGGGACCCGACACTGAAGCTTTCTTT. It codes for CASRDPGPDTEAFF.

The V and J genes are TRBV7-9 and TRBJ1-4; 7 bases line up with TRBD1. CDR1 is SEHNR, CDR2 FQNEAQ, per germline (reference sequence). The V gene end was trimmed by 7 bases and the J gene end by 3 bases; junction bases not matched to a gene: 5. The CDR3 length is 14 residues. CDR3 nucleotide sequence: TGTGCCAGCAACTTTGGGACAGCTAATGAAAAACTGTTTTTT. This sequence encodes CASNFGTANEKLFF.

This chain connects TRBV19 to TRBJ1-5, with D possibly being TRBD1 (6 bases). Per germline, CDR1 LNHDA and CDR2 SQIVND (reference sequence). Trimming took off 6 bases at V and 6 bases at J, with 18 bases between the two ends. The CDR3 extends over 15 amino acids. In nucleotides, the CDR3 is TGTGCCAGTAGGAACTCCGGGACACTAACTCAGCCCCAGCATTTT. Protein: CASRNSGTLTQPQHF.